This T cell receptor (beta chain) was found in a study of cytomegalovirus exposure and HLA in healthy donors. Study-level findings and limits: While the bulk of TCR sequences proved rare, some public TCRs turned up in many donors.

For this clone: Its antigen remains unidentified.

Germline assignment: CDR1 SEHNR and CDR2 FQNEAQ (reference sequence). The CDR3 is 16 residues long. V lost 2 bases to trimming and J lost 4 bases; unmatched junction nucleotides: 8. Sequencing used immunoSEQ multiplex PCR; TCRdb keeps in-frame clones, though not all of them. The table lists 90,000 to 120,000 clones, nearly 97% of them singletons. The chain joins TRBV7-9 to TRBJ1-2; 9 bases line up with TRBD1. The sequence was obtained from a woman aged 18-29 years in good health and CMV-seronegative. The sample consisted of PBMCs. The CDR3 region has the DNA TGTGCCAGCAGCTTAAATTGGGAGGGACAGGGCTATGGCTACACCTTC. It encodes CASSLNWEGQGYGYTF.